The sequence of this T cell receptor beta chain was determined in a study of blood T cells in healthy people across ages. PCR was performed a second time for about 7 to 11 cycles using a sample-barcoded 5' primer and a J-beta primer mix. TCRdb used MiXCR to reprocess the 5' RACE reads, holding one entry per CDR3 protein. This repertoire shows 800,000 to 950,000 distinct CDR3 sequences, approximately 49% found once; its top ten account for 13%. This TCR derives from a young man in good health. Material: blood.

The DNA for the CDR3 is TGCGCCAGCAGCCCTCAGGAAGGGGTTAATAATTCACCCCTCCACTTT. Its protein is CASSPQEGVNNSPLHF. V and J are TRBV4-1 and TRBJ1-6; possible D gene TRBD1, 5 bases. The CDR3 covers 16 residues. The V and J ends lost 4 bases and 5 bases respectively, with 15 bases between them. Germline V gene data show CDR1 as MGHRA and CDR2 as YSYEKL.